This is a list of T cell receptor beta chains from one sample in a study of cytomegalovirus exposure and HLA in healthy donors. Data came from immunoSEQ multiplex PCR; TCRdb stores just in-frame clones and leaves some out. The table records some 160,000 clones, less than 90% of them present only once. The sequenced sample was PBMCs. The source is a male donor in good health and CMV-seropositive. Both conserved end residues are part of each CDR3. Each record gives: V gene, D gene, J gene, clone size, CDR3 DNA, CDR3 protein. A D gene is named only where the DNA matches it firmly. Clone size, where shown, is once, few, many, or a class for clones that have expanded.

TRBV29-1	.	TRBJ2-7	.	TGCAGCGTTTCGACAGAAACCATCCCGAACTATCTCTACGAGCAGTACTTC	CSVSTETIPNYLYEQYF
TRBV6-5	TRBD2	TRBJ2-1	once	TGTGCCAGCAGTTACTCACTAGCGGGAGGCAATGAGCAGTTCTTC	CASSYSLAGGNEQFF
TRBV5-1	.	TRBJ2-2	.	TGCGCCAGCAGCTTGGACACCCCAGCGAACACCGGGGAGCTGTTTTTT	CASSLDTPANTGELFF
TRBV19	.	TRBJ2-7	.	TGTGCCAGTAGTTCGCGGCAGGGGCGAGACGAGCAGTACTTC	CASSSRQGRDEQYF
TRBV30	.	TRBJ2-3	few	TGTGCCTGGACCCGGACTGCTTTAGGCATTAGCACAGATACGCAGTATTTT	CAWTRTALGISTDTQYF
TRBV28	.	TRBJ1-6	.	TGTGCCAGCACCGGAGGTCGGGGAGGGTATAATTCACCCCTCCACTTT	CASTGGRGGYNSPLHF
TRBV2	.	TRBJ2-7	.	TGTGCCAGCAGTGACCTAGTAAGGGGCAACGAGCAGTACTTC	CASSDLVRGNEQYF
TRBV6-6	TRBD1	TRBJ2-7	once	TGTGCCAGCAGCCGGGACAGGAGTTACGAGCAGTACTTC	CASSRDRSYEQYF
TRBV5-4	.	TRBJ1-2	.	TGTGCCAGCAGCTCTTTCTATGGCTACACCTTC	CASSSFYGYTF
TRBV28	TRBD2	TRBJ2-5	.	TGTGCCAGCAAAACCTCCTGGGGGGGACTAGCGGGTGGGACGCAAGAGACCCAGTACTTC	CASKTSWGGLAGGTQETQYF
TRBV5-1	TRBD2	TRBJ2-6	.	TGCGCCAGCAGCTCGCGGGGGGGCAGGGACTACTCTGGGGCCAACGTCCTGACTTTC	CASSSRGGRDYSGANVLTF
TRBV6-4	TRBD1	TRBJ1-3	.	TGTGCCAGCAGTGACTTGAAACCCCGGAAACGTGGGACAGGGTCAAACACCATATATTTT	CASSDLKPRKRGTGSNTIYF
TRBV6-1	.	TRBJ2-7	.	TGTGCCAGCAGTGAAGAGGATTCCGGAGAATACGAGCAGTACTTC	CASSEEDSGEYEQYF
TRBV19	.	TRBJ2-2	.	TGTGCCAGTAGTATTTTAGGGCGGGACGGTACCGGGGAGCTGTTTTTT	CASSILGRDGTGELFF
TRBV19	TRBD1	TRBJ2-7	.	TGTGCCAGTAGTCCTCACAGGGGATCGTCCTACGAGCAGTACTTC	CASSPHRGSSYEQYF
TRBV7-9	TRBD2	TRBJ2-3	.	TGTGCCAGCAGCTATTGGCGGGAGGGCACAGATACGCAGTATTTT	CASSYWREGTDTQYF
TRBV5-1	.	TRBJ1-5	.	TGCGCCAGCAGCTTGTCAGGGGTCTCAAATCAGCCCCAGCATTTT	CASSLSGVSNQPQHF
TRBV9	.	TRBJ2-1	.	TGTGCCAGCAGCGTCAATGTGGCCAACAATGAGCAGTTCTTC	CASSVNVANNEQFF
TRBV19	.	TRBJ2-3	.	TGTGCCAGTAGTAATCAGGGGATTAGCACAGATACGCAGTATTTT	CASSNQGISTDTQYF
TRBV27	.	TRBJ2-3	.	TGTGCCAGCAGTCTTAAGGGGCCATCTAGCACAGATACGCAGTATTTT	CASSLKGPSSTDTQYF
TRBV6-5	TRBD1	TRBJ1-1	.	TGTGCCAGCAGTTTACAGGGGGCTGAATCTGAAGCTTTCTTT	CASSLQGAESEAFF
TRBV18	.	TRBJ2-7	few	TGTGCCAGCTCACCACTCAGCTCCTACGAGCAGTACTTC	CASSPLSSYEQYF
TRBV28	.	TRBJ2-3	.	TGTGCCAGCAGTTCCCCTAGAAGGGGCCGGGGCACAGATACGCAGTATTTT	CASSSPRRGRGTDTQYF
TRBV9	TRBD1	TRBJ2-1	.	TGTGCCAGCAGCGTAGGGGTGACAGGGACCTACAATGAGCAGTTCTTC	CASSVGVTGTYNEQFF
TRBV11-2	TRBD2	TRBJ2-7	.	TGTGCCAGCAGCTTAGATGGACGAAGCGGGGGTTCCTACGAGCAGTACTTC	CASSLDGRSGGSYEQYF
TRBV7-9	.	TRBJ1-4	few	TGTTCCAGCAGCCCCCAAGGGGCGCAATCGGAAAAACTGTTTTTT	CSSSPQGAQSEKLFF
TRBV11-3	.	TRBJ2-2	.	TGTGCCAGCGCGGGGAACACCGGGGAGCTGTTTTTT	CASAGNTGELFF
TRBV7-2	.	TRBJ2-7	.	TGTGCCAGCAGCTTATCGCGACTCACCTACGAGCAGTACTTC	CASSLSRLTYEQYF
TRBV7-9	TRBD1	TRBJ1-5	few	TGTTCCAGCAGCTTAGGGCGGACAGGAAATCAGCCCCAGCATTTT	CSSSLGRTGNQPQHF
TRBV21-1	.	TRBJ2-7	.	TGTGCCAGCAATAACTCAAAAAGGAGCAGACACGAGCAGTACTTC	CASNNSKRSRHEQYF
TRBV27	TRBD1	TRBJ1-2	once	TGTGCCAGCAGGACAGGGGGCGTCTTCTATGGCTACACCTTC	CASRTGGVFYGYTF
TRBV27	.	TRBJ2-7	once	TGTGCCAGCAGTCCCCGGGACAACCTCCACTACGAGCAGTACTTC	CASSPRDNLHYEQYF
TRBV4-1	TRBD2	TRBJ2-7	.	TGCGCCAGCAGCCAAGAAAGGACTAGCGGGAACGAGCAGTACTTC	CASSQERTSGNEQYF
TRBV11-3	.	TRBJ2-7	.	TGTGCCAGCAGCCCCCAGACATACTCCTACGAGCAGTACTTC	CASSPQTYSYEQYF
TRBV11-3	.	TRBJ1-1	.	TGTGCCAGCCTCTCAACCGGGGGAAAAAACACTGAAGCTTTCTTT	CASLSTGGKNTEAFF
TRBV30	TRBD1	TRBJ1-5	.	TGTGCCTGGAGTGTACCTGGACAGGGGGCGCGGGGTAGCAATCAGCCCCAGCATTTT	CAWSVPGQGARGSNQPQHF
TRBV7-9	.	TRBJ2-1	.	TGTGCCAGCAGCCCTAGGAGGGCAGTAGCCTACAATGAGCAGTTCTTC	CASSPRRAVAYNEQFF
TRBV2	TRBD2	TRBJ2-7	.	TGTGCCAGCACCCGGGGGGTTAGCTCCTACGAGCAGTACTTC	CASTRGVSSYEQYF
TRBV29-1	.	TRBJ2-6	.	TGCAGCGTTGGCGGACAGACGGTGGGGGCCAACGTCCTGACTTTC	CSVGGQTVGANVLTF
TRBV7-9	.	TRBJ1-5	.	TGTGCCAGCAGCCCGATGGGGGGGGAAGATCAGCCCCAGCATTTT	CASSPMGGEDQPQHF
TRBV7-2	TRBD2	TRBJ2-1	.	TGTGCCAGCAGCTTCAGCCATAGCGGGAGCTCCTACAATGAGCAGTTCTTC	CASSFSHSGSSYNEQFF
TRBV5-4	.	TRBJ1-1	.	TGTGCCAGCAGTCCAGCGGGGGGAACGCTAAACACTGAAGCTTTCTTT	CASSPAGGTLNTEAFF
TRBV25-1	TRBD1	TRBJ1-1	.	TGTGCCAGCAGTGAATATCCCCAGGGGGGTGAAGCTTTCTTT	CASSEYPQGGEAFF
TRBV7-8	TRBD1	TRBJ2-5	once	TGTGCCAGCAGCTTATGGGGACAGGGGGGAGAGACCCAGTACTTC	CASSLWGQGGETQYF
TRBV5-4	.	TRBJ1-4	.	TGTGCCAGCAGCTTGGCAGGGGCGTCGGGAGAAAAACTGTTTTTT	CASSLAGASGEKLFF
TRBV7-9	TRBD1	TRBJ1-2	.	TGTTCCAGCAGCTCGGGACAGGAGGTTTATGGCTACACCTTC	CSSSSGQEVYGYTF
TRBV7-9	TRBD2	TRBJ2-7	.	TGTGCCAGCAGCTTACCCACTAGCGGGAGCTCCTACGAGCAGTACTTC	CASSLPTSGSSYEQYF
TRBV23-1	.	TRBJ1-6	.	TGCGCCAGCAGTCAATCAGAGCTTCTCTCACCCCTCCACTTT	CASSQSELLSPLHF
TRBV11-3	.	TRBJ2-7	.	TGTGCCAGCAGCTTAGATGGGGGCTTAGGTAACGTCTACGAGCAGTACTTC	CASSLDGGLGNVYEQYF
TRBV7-9	.	TRBJ2-2	.	TGTGCCAGCAGCCGGAACACCGGGGAGCTGTTTTTT	CASSRNTGELFF
TRBV4-1	.	TRBJ2-7	.	TGCGCCAGCAGCCAAGAGTGGGGGCCGGACTACGAGCAGTACTTC	CASSQEWGPDYEQYF
TRBV12-5	.	TRBJ1-2	.	TGTGCTAGTGGTTTCGGGGATAACTATGGCTACACCTTC	CASGFGDNYGYTF
TRBV5-1	TRBD1	TRBJ1-4	.	TGCGCCAGCAGCCCAATACAGGGGGCAAATGAAAAACTGTTTTTT	CASSPIQGANEKLFF